A selection of T cell receptor beta chains follows, all from one sample in a study of CD8+CD57+ T cells in acquired aplastic anemia. Using its own MiXCR run on the reads, TCRdb lists one record per CDR3 protein. The sample consists of about 190,000 distinct CDR3 sequences, 64% of them appearing once. The sequencing sample was made of sorted CD4+, CD8+, or CD8+CD57+ T cells (not recorded which) from PBMCs. These receptors were taken from a human donor with severe aplastic anemia or a healthy control (not recorded which). Both conserved end residues are part of each CDR3. Each record gives: CDR3 length, J gene, clone size, V gene, D gene, CDR3 DNA, CDR3 protein. The D gene is left open where the match is weak. Expanded clones are given a class, and other clones once, few, many or no size at all.

15,TRBJ2-3,.,TRBV7-9,.,TGTGCCAGCAGTGCCGGGACTCGCGACACAGATACGCAGTATTTT,CASSAGTRDTDTQYF
15,TRBJ1-6,.,TRBV7-9,.,TGTGCCAGCAGTGTAACAGGGTCCTATAATTCACCCCTCCACTTT,CASSVTGSYNSPLHF
13,TRBJ2-5,.,TRBV2,.,TGTGCCAGCAGCTTTGGGGTTTTAGAGACCCAGTACTTC,CASSFGVLETQYF
15,TRBJ1-2,.,TRBV7-3,.,TGTGCCAGCAGCCCCACGCCAGGCGGTAACTATGGCTACACCTTC,CASSPTPGGNYGYTF
16,TRBJ1-3,.,TRBV6-4,TRBD1,TGTGCCAGCACCGGGACAGGAGGGATCAGCGGAAACACCATATATTTT,CASTGTGGISGNTIYF
15,TRBJ2-1,.,TRBV7-9,.,TGTGCCAGCAGCTCCTGGCTTAGTCCATACAATGAGCAGTTCTTC,CASSSWLSPYNEQFF
12,TRBJ1-1,few,TRBV19,.,TGTGCCAGTAGTATGGGAGTAGCTGAAGCTTTCTTT,CASSMGVAEAFF
14,TRBJ2-5,many,TRBV5-6,.,TGTGCCAGCAGCTACGGGACAACCCAAGAGACCCAGTACTTC,CASSYGTTQETQYF
15,TRBJ2-3,.,TRBV6-5,TRBD2,TGTGCCAGCAGGAACACTAGCGGGGGGGCAGATACGCGGTATTTT,CASRNTSGGADTRYF
15,TRBJ2-1,few,TRBV7-9,.,TGTGCCAGCAGCTTGGTGGCTAGCGCGCCCAATGAGCAGTTCTTC,CASSLVASAPNEQFF
15,TRBJ2-5,.,TRBV5-6,.,TGTGCCAGCAGCCAGCCGGACCGGGGACGGGAGACCCAGTACTTC,CASSQPDRGRETQYF
14,TRBJ2-5,.,TRBV20-1,TRBD1,TGCAGTGCTAGAGGCCGACAGGGGAAAGAGACCCAGTACTTC,CSARGRQGKETQYF
12,TRBJ1-4,.,TRBV10-2,.,TGCGCCAGCAGTGAGTCGAGGGAGAAACTGTTTTTT,CASSESREKLFF
14,TRBJ1-4,.,TRBV20-1,TRBD1,TGCAGTGCAAGGGACAGTTCAACTAATGAAAAACTGTTTTTT,CSARDSSTNEKLFF
13,TRBJ1-1,.,TRBV20-1,.,TGCAGTGCTGGAGCTCAGGGATGGACTGAAGCTTTCTTT,CSAGAQGWTEAFF
15,TRBJ2-7,.,TRBV7-2,TRBD1,TGTGCCAGCAGATCCGGGACAGGGGTCGTCTACGAGCAGTACTTC,CASRSGTGVVYEQYF
16,TRBJ2-3,.,TRBV7-2,TRBD1,TGTGCCAGCAGCTACTCACCCGGGACAGATTACAATGAGCAGTATTTT,CASSYSPGTDYNEQYF
16,TRBJ2-3,.,TRBV7-8,.,TGTGCCAGCAGCTCCTTAGGGGGATTTTACGTGGATACGCAGTATTTT,CASSSLGGFYVDTQYF
12,TRBJ2-1,once,TRBV20-1,.,TGCAGTGCTAACAGGGAGAGCCATGAGCAGTTCTTC,CSANRESHEQFF
15,TRBJ1-4,medium-sized,TRBV9,TRBD1,TGTGCCAGCAGCGGACAGGGAGGGGCGAGTGAAAAACTGTTTTTT,CASSGQGGASEKLFF
17,TRBJ2-3,.,TRBV5-1,TRBD2,TGCGCCAGCAGCTTGGGGGGAAGCGGGGGGAGCACAGATACGCAGTATTTT,CASSLGGSGGSTDTQYF
14,TRBJ1-2,.,TRBV20-1,TRBD1,TGCAGTGCTCCGTGGGAGGGGGCTAGCTATGGCTACACCTTC,CSAPWEGASYGYTF
15,TRBJ1-5,.,TRBV20-1,.,TGCAGTGCTATCGCGCAGGGTATTAGGAATCAGCCCCAGCATTTT,CSAIAQGIRNQPQHF
13,TRBJ2-7,.,TRBV28,.,TGTGCCAGCAGGTTGACAGTCTCCTACGAGCAGTACTTC,CASRLTVSYEQYF